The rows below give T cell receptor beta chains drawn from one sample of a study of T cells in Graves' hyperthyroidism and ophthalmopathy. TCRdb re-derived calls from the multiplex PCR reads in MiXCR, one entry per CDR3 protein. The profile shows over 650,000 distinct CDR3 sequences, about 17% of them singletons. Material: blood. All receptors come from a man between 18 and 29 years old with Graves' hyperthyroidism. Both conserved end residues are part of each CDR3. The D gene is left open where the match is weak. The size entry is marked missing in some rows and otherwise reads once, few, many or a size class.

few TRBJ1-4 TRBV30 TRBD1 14 TGTGCCTGGAGTGACGGACAGGGGGCTAAAAAACTGTTTTTT CAWSDGQGAKKLFF
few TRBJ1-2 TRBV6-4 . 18 TGTGCCAGCATTATCCGGGCCGCACAATTTTTCGTGATTTATGGCTACACCTTC CASIIRAAQFFVIYGYTF
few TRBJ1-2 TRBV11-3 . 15 TGTGCCAGCAGCTACGGACAGCCAATTAACTATGGCTACACCTTC CASSYGQPINYGYTF
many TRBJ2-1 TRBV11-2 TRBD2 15 TGTGCCAGCAGCTTAGGACTAGCGGTGGGGGATGAGCAGTTCTTC CASSLGLAVGDEQFF
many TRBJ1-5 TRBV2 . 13 TGTGCCAGCGGCAGAAATAGCAATCAGCCCCAGCATTTT CASGRNSNQPQHF
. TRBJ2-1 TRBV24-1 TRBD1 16 TGTGCCACCAGTGATTTATCAGGGGGCTCTTACAATGAGCAGTTCTTC CATSDLSGGSYNEQFF
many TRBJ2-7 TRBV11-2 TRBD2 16 TGTGCCAGCAGCTTAGAACCTAGCGGGTCTCTCTACGAGCAGTACTTC CASSLEPSGSLYEQYF
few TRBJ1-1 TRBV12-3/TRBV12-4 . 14 TGTGCCAGCAGTTTTTGGGGGCCGCGGACTGAAGCTTTCTTT CASSFWGPRTEAFF
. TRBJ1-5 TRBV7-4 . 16 TGTGCCAGCAGCTTGGGCGCAAACAGGGGCAATCAGCCCCAGCATTTT CASSLGANRGNQPQHF
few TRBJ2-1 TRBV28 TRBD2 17 TGTGCCAGCAGTTTACCCCGGGCTAGCGGGTGGAACCATGAGCAGTTCTTC CASSLPRASGWNHEQFF
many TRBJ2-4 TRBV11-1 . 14 TGTGCCAGCAGCTCATCCATAGCCAAAAACATTCAGTACTTC CASSSSIAKNIQYF
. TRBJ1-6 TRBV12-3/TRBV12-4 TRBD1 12 TGTGCCAGCACGACAGGGGCCTCACCCCTCCACTTT CASTTGASPLHF
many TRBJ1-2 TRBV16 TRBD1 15 TGTGCCAGCAGCCAATCGACAGGGGGCGACTATGGCTACACCTTC CASSQSTGGDYGYTF
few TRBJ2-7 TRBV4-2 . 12 TGTGCCAGCAGCCAAGATAAATACGAGCAGTACTTC CASSQDKYEQYF
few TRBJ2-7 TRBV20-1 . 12 TGCAGTGCTAGAGACGGATTTGACGAGCAGTACTTC CSARDGFDEQYF
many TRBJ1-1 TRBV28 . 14 TGTGCCAGCAGTTTAGCCAGTTTGAACACTGAAGCTTTCTTT CASSLASLNTEAFF
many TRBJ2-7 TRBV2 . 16 TGTGCCAGCAGTGAAGCGCTTCGGGGCAGGGGCTACGAGCAGTACTTC CASSEALRGRGYEQYF
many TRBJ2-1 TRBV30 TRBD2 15 TGTGCCTGGATCCCTAGCGGGGGACCCTACAATGAGCAGTTCTTC CAWIPSGGPYNEQFF
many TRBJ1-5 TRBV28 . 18 TGTGCCAGCAGTTTACGGGAGATAGTAATATATAGCAATCAGCCCCAGCATTTT CASSLREIVIYSNQPQHF
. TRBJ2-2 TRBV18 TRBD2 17 TGTGCCAGCTCACCACTCGCGGGAGAAAAGGGGACCGGGGAGCTGTTTTTT CASSPLAGEKGTGELFF
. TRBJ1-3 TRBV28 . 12 TGTGCCAGCGCCGTCTCTGGAAACACCATATATTTT CASAVSGNTIYF
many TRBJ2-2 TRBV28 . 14 TGTGCCAGCAGTTCTAGTCGGAGGGCCGGGGAGCTGTTTTTT CASSSSRRAGELFF
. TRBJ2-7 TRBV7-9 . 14 TGTGCCAGCAGCTCCTTAGAACTAGGCGACGAGCAGTACTTC CASSSLELGDEQYF
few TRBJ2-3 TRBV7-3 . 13 TGTGCCAGCAGCTTAGGCCCCCTGGATACGCAGTATTTT CASSLGPLDTQYF
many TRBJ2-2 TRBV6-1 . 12 TGTGCCAGCACCGTCTACGCCGGGGAGCTGTTTTTT CASTVYAGELFF
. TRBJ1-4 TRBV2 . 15 TGTGCCAGCAGTGACATTGACAGCACTAATGAAAAACTGTTTTTT CASSDIDSTNEKLFF
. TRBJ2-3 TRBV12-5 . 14 TGTGCTAGTTTGCGAGGGGGGCGCACAGATACGCAGTATTTT CASLRGGRTDTQYF
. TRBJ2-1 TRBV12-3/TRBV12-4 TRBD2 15 TGTGCCAGCACCCCGACTAGCGCCCGCTTGGATGAGCAGTTCTTC CASTPTSARLDEQFF
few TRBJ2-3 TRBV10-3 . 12 TGTGCCATCAGACAGAGCACAGATACGCAGTATTTT CAIRQSTDTQYF
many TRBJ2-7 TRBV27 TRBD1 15 TGTGCCAGCAGTTTAGGATCCGGGACAGCTTACGAGCAGTACTTC CASSLGSGTAYEQYF
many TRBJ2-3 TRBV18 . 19 TGTGCCAGCTCACCAATAATGCGGGAAGCGGACACTAGCACAGATACGCAGTATTTT CASSPIMREADTSTDTQYF
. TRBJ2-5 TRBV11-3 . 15 TGTGCCAGCAGCCCCATAACGACTGGGGTAGAGACCCAGTACTTC CASSPITTGVETQYF
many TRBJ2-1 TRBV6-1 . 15 TGTGCCAGCAGTTATCAAGGGGGTTCCTACAATGAGCAGTTCTTC CASSYQGGSYNEQFF
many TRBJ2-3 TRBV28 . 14 TGTGCCAGCAGTTCACACCCTAGCCCAGATACGCAGTATTTT CASSSHPSPDTQYF
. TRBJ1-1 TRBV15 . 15 TGTGCCACCAGCAGAGAGTTGGCAGGGGAAACTGAAGCTTTCTTT CATSRELAGETEAFF
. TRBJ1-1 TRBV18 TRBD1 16 TGTGCCAGCTCACTGGGGACAGGACGAATGAACACTGAAGCTTTCTTT CASSLGTGRMNTEAFF
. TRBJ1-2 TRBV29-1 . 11 TGCAGCGGCCGTTTGAGTGGCGGCTACACCTTC CSGRLSGGYTF
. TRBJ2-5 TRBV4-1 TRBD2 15 TGCGCCAGCAGCCAACAAAAACGGGAGGAAGAGACCCAGTACTTC CASSQQKREEETQYF
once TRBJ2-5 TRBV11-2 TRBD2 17 TGTGCCAGCAGCGGGGGGACTAGCGGGAGAATACAAGAGACCCAGTACTTC CASSGGTSGRIQETQYF
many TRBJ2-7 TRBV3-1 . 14 TGTGCCAGCAGCGCTCGTGGGAATACCTACGAGCAGTACTTC CASSARGNTYEQYF
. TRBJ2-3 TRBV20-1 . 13 TGCAGTGCTAGAGGGGTCCCCACAGATACGCAGTATTTT CSARGVPTDTQYF
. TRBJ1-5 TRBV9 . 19 TGTGCCAGCTCTCGGGGGGGGGGGGGGGGGGGGGGCCACAATCAGCCCCAGCATTTT CASSRGGGGGGGHNQPQHF
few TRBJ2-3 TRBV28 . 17 TGTGCCAGCAGCCTTATGGGCCAGGGGAGGGGGACAGATACGCAGTATTTT CASSLMGQGRGTDTQYF
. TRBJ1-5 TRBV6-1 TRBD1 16 TGTGCCAGCAGTTCCGCCCCAGGGGGCGGCAATCAGCCCCAGCATTTT CASSSAPGGGNQPQHF
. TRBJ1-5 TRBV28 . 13 TGTGCCAGCAGTAAAGGGGTGAATCAGCCCCAGCATTTT CASSKGVNQPQHF
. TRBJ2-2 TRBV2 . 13 TGTGCCAGCACCATCAAACAAACCGGGGAGCTGTTTTTT CASTIKQTGELFF
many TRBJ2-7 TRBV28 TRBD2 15 TGTGCCAGCAGTTACTGGACTAGCGGGAGCCACGAGCAGTACTTC CASSYWTSGSHEQYF
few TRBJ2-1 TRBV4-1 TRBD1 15 TGCGCCAGCAGCCAAGTAATGGACAGGGACGGTGAGCAGTTCTTC CASSQVMDRDGEQFF
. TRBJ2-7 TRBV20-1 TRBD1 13 TGCAGTGCTCCCGCCGGGACAGGCTACGAGCAGTACTTC CSAPAGTGYEQYF
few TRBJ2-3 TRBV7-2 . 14 TGTGCCAGCAGCTTAGCTGACTTCACAGATACGCAGTATTTT CASSLADFTDTQYF
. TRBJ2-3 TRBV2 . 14 TGTGCCAGCAGTGTAGGGAGACACACAGATACGCAGTATTTT CASSVGRHTDTQYF
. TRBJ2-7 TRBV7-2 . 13 TGTGCCAGCAGCCCCAGGGTTGTGATCGAGCAGTACTTC CASSPRVVIEQYF
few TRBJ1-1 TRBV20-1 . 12 TGCAGTGCTGCGGGGAGGGGAAGCAGAGCTTTCTTT CSAAGRGSRAFF
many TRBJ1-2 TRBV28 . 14 TGTGCCAGCACCCTAAATCGGGGTGGCTATGGCTACACCTTC CASTLNRGGYGYTF
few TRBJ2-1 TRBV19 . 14 TGTGTCAGTTCCACAGGGAGCTCCTACAATGAGCAGTTCTTC CVSSTGSSYNEQFF